The next 22 T cell receptor beta chains were all read from a single sample in a study of radiation and T cells in renal cell carcinoma. The treatment denotes: 15 Gy SBRT to primary tumor, nephrectomy 4 weeks later. TCRdb keeps only in-frame clones here, not all; method: immunoSEQ multiplex PCR. Here the sample spans approximately 15,000 clones, 64% being singletons. The sequencing used tumor tissue, collected from a patient whose treatment included radiotherapy and nephrectomy. These TCRs come from a woman in her 70s with renal cell carcinoma.

This clone was counted between two and nine times. V is TRBV2 and J is TRBJ2-7; 10 bases line up with TRBD1. Unmatched junction bases numbered 17, after V lost 9 bases and J lost 3 bases. CDR3 size: 17 residues. Germline values: CDR1 SNHLY, CDR2 FYNNEI. The CDR3 here is CARSTFINRDRGYEQYF. CDR3 sequence (DNA): TGTGCCAGATCCACTTTCATAAACCGGGACAGGGGCTACGAGCAGTACTTC. Full variable domain (rest looked up from reference TRBV2 and TRBJ2-7): EPEVTQTPSHQVTQMGQEVILRCVPISNHLYFYWYRQILGQKVEFLVSFYNNEISEKSEIFDDQFSVERPDGSNFTLKIRSTKLEDSAMYFCARSTFINRDRGYEQYFGPGTRLTVT.

The chain has TRBV27 and TRBJ2-2, with a tentative D call TRBD1 (5 bases). Trimming pared 5 bases from V and 0 bases from J, leaving 13 bases between. In germline, CDR1 is MNHEY, CDR2 SMNVEV (reference sequence). This CDR3 spans 16 amino acids. The CDR3 protein is CASSPRAGPNTGELFF. The DNA for the CDR3 is TGTGCCAGCAGTCCCCGTGCAGGGCCGAACACCGGGGAGCTGTTTTTT.

The chain uses TRBV10-3 and TRBJ1-1; TRBD1 might be the D (6 bases). Trimming stripped 5 bases from V and 1 base from J, with 8 bases between. This CDR3 contains 13 residues. Germline assignment: CDR1 ENHRY and CDR2 SYGVKD. This CDR3 is CAISLQGNTEAFF. As DNA, the CDR3 is TGTGCCATCAGTCTACAGGGGAACACTGAAGCTTTCTTT.

With respect to this clone: Other DNA variants within this sample encode the same CDR3. This chain links TRBV7-9 with TRBJ1-5; 11 positions match TRBD1. Germline assignment: CDR1 SEHNR and CDR2 FQNEAQ (reference sequence). J lost 5 bases, V lost 4 bases, and 4 bases had no gene match. The CDR3 consists of 15 residues. The CDR3 coding sequence is TGTGCCAGCAGCTCCGGGACAGGGGGTGATCAGCCCCAGCATTTT. This translates into CASSSGTGGDQPQHF.

This rearrangement joins TRBV2 to TRBJ1-3; D not resolved. CDR3 length: 12 amino acids. Deletions cut 10 bases from V and 4 bases from J, with 11 bases between. Germline values: CDR1 SNHLY, CDR2 FYNNEI. Written as DNA, the CDR3 is TGTGCCACCGGACTTGGCGGAAACACCATATATTTT. Encoded protein: CATGLGGNTIYF. Full variable domain (remainder filled in from reference TRBV2 and TRBJ1-3): EPEVTQTPSHQVTQMGQEVILRCVPISNHLYFYWYRQILGQKVEFLVSFYNNEISEKSEIFDDQFSVERPDGSNFTLKIRSTKLEDSAMYFCATGLGGNTIYFGEGSWLTVV.

This rearrangement joins TRBV6-5 to TRBJ1-1; D is perhaps TRBD1 (6 bases). Trimming removed 5 bases from V and 1 base from J, with 14 bases in between. The CDR3 sequence is 15 residues long. Germline CDR1 and CDR2: MNHEY and SVGAGI. As DNA, the CDR3 is TGTGCCAGCAGTACCGGACAGCTAACGAACACTGAAGCTTTCTTT. It specifies CASSTGQLTNTEAFF.

V gene TRBV27 combines with J gene TRBJ2-2; 10 positions agree with TRBD2. Trimming at V came to 9 bases and at J to 3 bases, leaving 7 bases not matched to a gene. Germline-derived CDR1 and CDR2 are MNHEY and SMNVEV (reference sequence). The CDR3 spans 15 residues. CDR3 DNA sequence: TGTGCCAGGGGGCTAGCGGGAGCGGACACCGGGGAGCTGTTTTTT. As protein: CARGLAGADTGELFF.

Turning to this clone: The same CDR3 also results from other DNA sequences found in this sample. V usage is TRBV14 and J usage is TRBJ2-3; tentatively, D is TRBD1 or TRBD2 (5 bases each). The CDR3 is 17 amino acids. Per the germline V gene, CDR1 is SGHDN and CDR2 is FVKESK. Trimming removed 6 bases at V and 2 bases at J, with 21 bases between. The CDR3, as DNA: TGTGCCAGCAGTCAATTCCGGGACGGATCATACACAGATACGCAGTATTTT. Translated, it gives CASSQFRDGSYTDTQYF. Full variable domain (missing parts from reference TRBV14 and TRBJ2-3): EAGVTQFPSHSVIEKGQTVTLRCDPISGHDNLYWYRRVMGKEIKFLLHFVKESKQDESGMPNNRFLAERTGGTYSTLKVQPAELEDSGVYFCASSQFRDGSYTDTQYFGPGTRLTVL.

CDR3 residues: CASSQFATDEAFF. In nucleotides, the CDR3 is TGCGCCAGCAGCCAATTTGCGACAGATGAAGCTTTCTTT. The chain recombines TRBV4-1 with TRBJ1-1, with D tentatively TRBD1 (5 bases). This CDR3 has 13 amino acids. Trimming took off 2 bases at V and 7 bases at J, with 11 bases between the two ends. Germline V gives CDR1 MGHRA, CDR2 YSYEKL.

In its sample, this clone was seen a few times. The chain recombines TRBV5-6 with TRBJ1-2; D is possibly TRBD1 (5 bases). The V end lost 5 bases, the J end lost 4 bases, and 18 bases lay between the germline ends. From germline, CDR1 is SGHDT and CDR2 YYEEEE. The CDR3 is 15 amino acids. The CDR3 loop is CASRKLGGKAYGYTF. In DNA form, the CDR3 reads TGTGCCAGCAGGAAACTCGGGGGGAAAGCCTATGGCTACACCTTC.

The V call is TRBV6-4, the J call TRBJ2-3; D is perhaps TRBD2 (5 bases). Looked up from germline, CDR1 is MRHNA and CDR2 is SNTAGT. The CDR3 has 15 amino acids. V was trimmed by 0 bases and J by 0 bases, leaving 7 bases between them. CDR3 in DNA: TGTGCCAGCAGTGACTCAGGACTGAGCACAGATACGCAGTATTTT. Translating it yields CASSDSGLSTDTQYF.

This chain uses TRBV27 with TRBJ1-5; D might be TRBD1 (5 bases). Germline assignment: CDR1 MNHEY and CDR2 SMNVEV (reference sequence). The CDR3 is 15 residues long. Trimming left V 0 bases short and J 3 bases short, with 9 bases between. The CDR3 loop is CASSLSGGDNQPQHF. CDR3 DNA sequence: TGTGCCAGCAGTTTATCGGGAGGGGACAATCAGCCCCAGCATTTT.

The V call is TRBV5-6, the J call TRBJ2-1, with 7 bases fitting TRBD1. V dropped 7 bases and J dropped 2; count of bases not matched to a gene: 3. The CDR3 is 13 amino acids. CDR1 SGHDT and CDR2 YYEEEE come from the germline V gene. The CDR3 sequence: CASWDRPYNEQFF. DNA of the CDR3: TGTGCCAGCTGGGACAGACCCTACAATGAGCAGTTCTTC.

There are a few counts of this clone. The chain employs TRBV6-6 and TRBJ1-5; tentatively, D is TRBD1 (6 bases). Looked up from germline, CDR1 is MNHNY and CDR2 is SVGAGI (reference sequence). The V and J ends lost 6 bases and 6 bases respectively, with 12 bases between them. CDR3 length: 13 amino acids. The CDR3 loop reads CASRHGGGQPQHF. The CDR3 nucleotides are TGTGCCAGCAGACACGGAGGGGGTCAGCCCCAGCATTTT.

The table lists this clone with a few counts. The chain combines TRBV2 with TRBJ1-6; TRBD1 aligns across 11 bases. Germline V CDR1 and CDR2: SNHLY, FYNNEI. V lost 6 bases to trimming and J lost 6 bases; unmatched junction nucleotides: 10. The CDR3 contains 17 residues. CDR3 DNA: TGTGCCAGCAGCGGGGACAGGGGGATCGGAAGTAATTCACCCCTCCACTTT. It yields the protein CASSGDRGIGSNSPLHF.

This clone has a handful of counts. V is TRBV7-6 and J is TRBJ1-2, with a possible D match to TRBD1 (6 bases). Trimming stripped 1 base from V and 7 bases from J, with 16 bases between. The CDR3 has 15 residues. The germline V gene encodes CDR1 SGHVS and CDR2 FNYEAQ. The CDR3 is CASSLESGGLVGYTF. The CDR3 DNA is TGTGCCAGCAGCTTAGAGTCGGGGGGGCTGGTTGGCTACACCTTC.

The rearrangement joins TRBV19 to TRBJ2-2; TRBD2 matches 8 bases. CDR3 size: 16 residues. CDR1 is LNHDA, CDR2 SQIVND, per germline (reference sequence). V lost 7 bases to trimming and J lost 5 bases; unmatched junction nucleotides: 12. CDR3 sequence: CASIPSGRGGTGELFF. The CDR3 DNA reads as TGTGCCAGTATCCCCTCCGGGAGGGGGGGAACCGGGGAGCTGTTTTTT.

A single count supports this clone. V is TRBV7-9 and J is TRBJ2-7; the D is unclear. CDR1 is SEHNR, CDR2 FQNEAQ, per germline (reference sequence). V gave up 4 bases and J gave up 9 bases, with 16 bases separating them. The length of the CDR3 is 13 residues. CDR3 sequence (DNA): TGTGCCAGCAGCTCCCCATCCCATATATGGCAGTACTTC. Translation gives CASSSPSHIWQYF. Full variable domain (missing parts from reference TRBV7-9 and TRBJ2-7): DTGVSQNPRHKITKRGQNVTFRCDPISEHNRLYWYRQTLGQGPEFLTYFQNEAQLEKSRLLSDRFSAERPKGSFSTLEIQRTEQGDSAMYLCASSSPSHIWQYFGPGTRLTVT.

This chain links TRBV6-5 with TRBJ1-3; D possibly corresponds to TRBD1 (6 bases). Germline-derived CDR1 and CDR2 are MNHEY and SVGAGI. CDR3 size: 15 residues. V was clipped by 7 bases and J by 4 bases, with 17 bases between them. CDR3 residues: CASTPRGGRGNTIYF. The CDR3 DNA reads as TGTGCCAGCACCCCCAGGGGAGGAAGAGGAAACACCATATATTTT.

The DNA of the CDR3 is TGTGCCAGCTCACCCACCCAGGACACCACCGGGGAGCTGTTTTTT. Its translation: CASSPTQDTTGELFF. The rearrangement joins TRBV18 to TRBJ2-2; possibly TRBD1 for D (5 bases). Trimming stripped 3 bases from V and 4 bases from J, with 12 bases between. The CDR3 consists of 15 residues. Germline V gene sequence: CDR1 KGHSH, CDR2 LQKENI.

V usage is TRBV6-6 and J usage is TRBJ2-7; TRBD1 matches 11 bases. The V gene end was trimmed by 6 bases and the J gene end by 5 bases; junction bases not matched to a gene: 6. This CDR3 has 14 residues. Looked up from germline, CDR1 is MNHNY and CDR2 is SVGAGI (reference sequence). The CDR3 DNA sequence: TGTGCCAGCAGAAAAGGGACAGGGGGGAACGAGCAGTACTTC. The encoded protein is CASRKGTGGNEQYF.

This clone is medium-sized in the sample. The chain combines TRBV27 with TRBJ2-2, with D possibly being TRBD1 or TRBD2 (5 bases each). Germline lookup yields CDR1 MNHEY and CDR2 SMNVEV (reference sequence). CDR3 length: 14 residues. The ends were cut back, 5 bases at V and 6 bases at J, with 13 bases in the middle. CDR3 region: CASSRAGSPGELFF. The CDR3 nucleotides read TGTGCCAGCAGTAGGGCAGGGAGTCCCGGGGAGCTGTTTTTT.